A selection of T cell receptor beta chains follows, all from one sample in a study of shared clonotypes between healthy human individuals. The method was immunoSEQ multiplex PCR; TCRdb's version includes in-frame clones alone and lacks a portion of them. The table lists millions of clones, about 92% of them singletons. Sequenced input: naive CD8+ T cells from PBMCs. The origin of the receptors is a man between 18 and 29 years old in good health. Some clones in this sample may be carry-over from other donors' samples. The CDR3 runs from the conserved cysteine through the conserved F or W. Fields, in order: D gene, V gene, clone size, J gene, CDR3 protein, CDR3 DNA. The D gene is left open where the match is weak. Clone size, where shown, is once, few, many, or a class for clones that have expanded.

-	TRBV7-3	-	TRBJ1-2	CASSWKAGDGYGYTF	TGTGCCAGCAGCTGGAAGGCAGGGGACGGCTATGGCTACACCTTC
-	TRBV10-3	-	TRBJ1-4	CAKDIRGSATNEKLFF	TGTGCCAAAGATATCAGGGGATCCGCGACTAATGAAAAACTGTTTTTT
-	TRBV5-4	-	TRBJ1-2	CASSPLRTSDGYTF	TGTGCCAGCAGCCCCCTGAGAACCTCTGATGGCTACACCTTC
-	TRBV21-1	-	TRBJ1-5	CASSKVGQPQHF	TGTGCCAGCAGCAAAGTCGGCCAGCCCCAGCATTTT
-	TRBV18	-	TRBJ2-6	CASSPPLGPGANVLTF	TGTGCCAGCTCACCCCCTCTCGGCCCTGGGGCCAACGTCCTGACTTTC
TRBD2	TRBV27	-	TRBJ2-5	CASSPFTSGETQYF	TGTGCCAGCAGTCCGTTTACTAGCGGAGAGACCCAGTACTTC
-	TRBV7-9	-	TRBJ2-7	CASRIGASNEQYF	TGTGCCAGCAGGATAGGGGCTAGCAACGAGCAGTACTTC
-	TRBV2	-	TRBJ2-7	CATHGDAGWEQYF	TGTGCCACCCACGGGGACGCCGGTTGGGAGCAGTACTTC
-	TRBV7-9	-	TRBJ2-7	CASSEDSIYEQYF	TGTGCCAGCAGCGAGGACAGCATCTACGAGCAGTACTTC
TRBD1	TRBV10-3	-	TRBJ2-3	CAISESAGTGISDTQYF	TGTGCCATCAGTGAGTCGGCCGGGACAGGGATCTCAGATACGCAGTATTTT
TRBD1	TRBV13	once	TRBJ1-1	CASSFRPGQGNTEAFF	TGTGCCAGCAGCTTCCGCCCGGGACAGGGAAACACTGAAGCTTTCTTT
TRBD2	TRBV7-9	-	TRBJ2-1	CASSFFLAGGHNEQFF	TGTGCCAGCAGCTTTTTCCTAGCGGGAGGACACAATGAGCAGTTCTTC
-	TRBV7-9	-	TRBJ1-5	CASSLGSLEPQHF	TGTGCCAGCAGCTTAGGGTCCCTAGAACCCCAGCATTTT
-	TRBV5-8	once	TRBJ1-5	CASSLEYDNQPQHF	TGTGCCAGCAGCTTGGAATATGATAATCAGCCCCAGCATTTT
-	TRBV28	-	TRBJ1-2	CASSLHTQGYGYTF	TGTGCCAGCAGTTTACATACCCAGGGGTATGGCTACACCTTC
-	TRBV28	-	TRBJ2-3	CASSFRVILDTDTQYF	TGTGCCAGCAGTTTCCGGGTGATCCTGGACACAGATACGCAGTATTTT
-	TRBV7-3	-	TRBJ1-1	CASSLLGQMNTEAFF	TGTGCCAGCAGCCTCCTCGGACAGATGAACACTGAAGCTTTCTTT
TRBD2	TRBV28	-	TRBJ2-5	CASSLGLAGAETQYF	TGTGCCAGCAGTTTGGGACTAGCGGGGGCAGAGACCCAGTACTTC
-	TRBV6-5	-	TRBJ1-1	CASSRRVGTEAFF	TGTGCCAGCAGTCGAAGGGTGGGCACTGAAGCTTTCTTT
TRBD2	TRBV4-2	-	TRBJ2-7	CASSQEDAGGYEQYF	TGTGCCAGCAGCCAAGAAGACGCGGGGGGGTACGAGCAGTACTTC
-	TRBV7-8	-	TRBJ2-2	CASSLERQARAGELFF	TGTGCCAGCAGCTTAGAGCGTCAGGCGCGGGCCGGGGAGCTGTTTTTT
-	TRBV5-1	-	TRBJ2-7	CASRPGFQGRYEQYF	TGCGCCAGCAGACCAGGATTCCAGGGTAGGTACGAGCAGTACTTC
-	TRBV4-3	-	TRBJ2-1	CASSQEGASYNEQFF	TGCGCCAGCAGCCAAGAGGGAGCATCCTACAATGAGCAGTTCTTC
TRBD1	TRBV13	once	TRBJ1-2	CASSLSGQGARSGYTF	TGTGCCAGCAGCTTATCGGGCCAGGGGGCGAGAAGTGGCTACACCTTC
TRBD1	TRBV28	-	TRBJ2-3	CASSFGQGRDTQYF	TGTGCCAGCAGTTTTGGACAGGGGCGTGATACGCAGTATTTT
-	TRBV18	-	TRBJ1-1	CASSPVDLDMNTEAFF	TGTGCCAGCTCACCAGTTGATTTGGATATGAACACTGAAGCTTTCTTT
-	TRBV6-1	-	TRBJ2-7	CASSLRDGRYEQYF	TGTGCCAGCAGCCTCCGGGACGGGCGGTACGAGCAGTACTTC
-	TRBV2	-	TRBJ2-1	CASRRTLSSYNEQFF	TGTGCCAGCAGACGGACTCTTAGCTCCTACAATGAGCAGTTCTTC
TRBD1	TRBV7-3	-	TRBJ2-3	CASSLNPPGQGGTDTQYF	TGTGCCAGCAGCTTAAACCCTCCGGGACAGGGGGGCACAGATACGCAGTATTTT
-	TRBV6-5	-	TRBJ1-2	CASSYSYGYGYTF	TGTGCCAGCAGTTACTCGTATGGCTATGGCTACACCTTC
TRBD2	TRBV6-1	-	TRBJ2-1	CASSEPKGGTSGYYNEQFF	TGTGCCAGCAGTGAACCGAAGGGGGGGACTAGCGGATACTACAATGAGCAGTTCTTC
TRBD1	TRBV27	-	TRBJ2-7	CASSLAGTGSYEQYF	TGTGCCAGCAGTTTAGCCGGGACAGGGTCCTACGAGCAGTACTTC
-	TRBV15	-	TRBJ2-5	CATGAQETQYF	TGTGCCACGGGAGCCCAAGAGACCCAGTACTTC
-	TRBV6-5	-	TRBJ1-2	CASSYTDTGYGYTF	TGTGCCAGCAGTTACACGGACACTGGCTATGGCTACACCTTC
-	TRBV19	-	TRBJ1-1	CASSYGLGTEAFF	TGTGCCAGTAGTTACGGTTTGGGAACTGAAGCTTTCTTT
-	TRBV19	-	TRBJ1-2	CASSGLTGTEAWYGYTF	TGTGCCAGTAGTGGTCTCACCGGGACGGAGGCCTGGTATGGCTACACCTTC
-	TRBV4-1	-	TRBJ1-5	CASSQGPVSNQPQHF	TGCGCCAGCAGCCAAGGACCGGTCAGCAATCAGCCCCAGCATTTT
TRBD2	TRBV25-1	-	TRBJ2-3	CASSDSSGSATDTQYF	TGTGCCAGCAGTGATTCTAGCGGGTCCGCCACAGATACGCAGTATTTT
-	TRBV20-1	few	TRBJ1-2	CGHSYPGGYTF	TGCGGACACTCATATCCGGGTGGCTACACCTTC
-	TRBV6-1	-	TRBJ1-1	CASSSRDMNTEAFF	TGTGCCAGCAGTTCTAGGGATATGAACACTGAAGCTTTCTTT
-	TRBV5-1	-	TRBJ2-7	CASTLGGGRGPTYEQYF	TGCGCCAGCACTCTGGGGGGAGGAAGAGGGCCCACCTACGAGCAGTACTTC
TRBD2	TRBV4-3	-	TRBJ2-7	CASSQEIGLAGGPTYEQYF	TGCGCCAGCAGCCAAGAAATTGGGCTAGCGGGAGGTCCAACCTACGAGCAGTACTTC
TRBD2	TRBV4-3	once	TRBJ2-5	CASSQLLAPKETQYF	TGCGCCAGCAGCCAACTACTAGCGCCTAAGGAGACCCAGTACTTC
TRBD1	TRBV28	few	TRBJ2-7	CASSFELTGGEQYF	TGTGCCAGCAGTTTCGAATTGACAGGGGGAGAGCAGTACTTC
TRBD1	TRBV2	-	TRBJ2-5	CASSDDREQETQYF	TGTGCCAGCAGTGATGACAGGGAACAAGAGACCCAGTACTTC
-	TRBV14	-	TRBJ2-7	CASSQRTESYEQYF	TGTGCCAGCAGCCAGAGGACTGAATCCTACGAGCAGTACTTC
TRBD2	TRBV9	-	TRBJ2-7	CASSVAASGTVYEQYF	TGTGCCAGCAGCGTAGCGGCTAGCGGGACGGTCTACGAGCAGTACTTC
-	TRBV21-1	-	TRBJ2-2	CASPNKNLGQADTGELFF	TGTGCCAGCCCTAATAAAAACCTGGGACAGGCGGACACCGGGGAGCTGTTTTTT
-	TRBV5-1	-	TRBJ1-1	CASSLAPGEAFF	TGCGCCAGCAGCTTGGCCCCAGGGGAAGCTTTCTTT
-	TRBV7-9	-	TRBJ2-7	CASSLGGGGAAYEQYF	TGTGCCAGCAGCTTAGGGGGAGGGGGCGCGGCCTACGAGCAGTACTTC
-	TRBV7-6	-	TRBJ2-7	CASSLEAGSYEQYF	TGTGCCAGCAGCTTAGAGGCGGGGTCCTACGAGCAGTACTTC
TRBD2	TRBV4-1	-	TRBJ2-1	CASSRQLADNEQFF	TGCGCCAGCAGCAGGCAACTAGCGGACAATGAGCAGTTCTTC